This T cell receptor beta chain was recovered during a study of shared clonotypes between healthy human individuals. This table comes from immunoSEQ multiplex PCR, and its TCRdb copy is limited to in-frame clones, with some not included. The profile shows about 490,000 clones, 70% to 80% of them singletons. J lost 4 bases, V lost 6 bases, and 6 bases had no gene match. Germline CDR1 SGHDN, CDR2 FVKESK. CDR3 length equals 15 residues. The receptor's source is a woman between 40 and 55 years old in good health. Some clones in this sample may be carry-over from other donors' samples. The sample consisted of PBMCs. The chain has TRBV14 and TRBJ2-2; 9 nucleotides agree with TRBD2. CDR3 DNA sequence: TGTGCCAGCAGTCCTTTACTAGCGGGCACCGGGGAGCTGTTTTTT. Translation: CASSPLLAGTGELFF. The full variable domain, completed using reference TRBV14 and TRBJ2-2, is EAGVTQFPSHSVIEKGQTVTLRCDPISGHDNLYWYRRVMGKEIKFLLHFVKESKQDESGMPNNRFLAERTGGTYSTLKVQPAELEDSGVYFCASSPLLAGTGELFFGEGSRLTVL.